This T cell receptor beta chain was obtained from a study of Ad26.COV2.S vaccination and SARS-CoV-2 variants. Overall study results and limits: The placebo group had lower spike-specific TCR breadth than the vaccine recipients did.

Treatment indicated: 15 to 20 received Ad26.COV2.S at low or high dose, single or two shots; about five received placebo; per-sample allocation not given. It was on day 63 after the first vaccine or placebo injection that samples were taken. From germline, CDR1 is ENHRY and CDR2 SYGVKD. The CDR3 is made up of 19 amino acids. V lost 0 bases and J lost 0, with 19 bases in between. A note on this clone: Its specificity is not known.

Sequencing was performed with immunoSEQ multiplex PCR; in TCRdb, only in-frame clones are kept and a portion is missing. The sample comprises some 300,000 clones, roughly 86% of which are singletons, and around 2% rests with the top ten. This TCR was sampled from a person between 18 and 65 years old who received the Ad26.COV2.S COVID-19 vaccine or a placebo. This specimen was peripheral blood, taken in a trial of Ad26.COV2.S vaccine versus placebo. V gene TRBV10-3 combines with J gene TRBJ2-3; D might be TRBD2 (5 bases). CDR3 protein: CAISESRAGVPYSTDTQYF. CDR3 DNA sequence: TGTGCCATCAGTGAGTCGAGGGCGGGTGTTCCTTATAGCACAGATACGCAGTATTTT.